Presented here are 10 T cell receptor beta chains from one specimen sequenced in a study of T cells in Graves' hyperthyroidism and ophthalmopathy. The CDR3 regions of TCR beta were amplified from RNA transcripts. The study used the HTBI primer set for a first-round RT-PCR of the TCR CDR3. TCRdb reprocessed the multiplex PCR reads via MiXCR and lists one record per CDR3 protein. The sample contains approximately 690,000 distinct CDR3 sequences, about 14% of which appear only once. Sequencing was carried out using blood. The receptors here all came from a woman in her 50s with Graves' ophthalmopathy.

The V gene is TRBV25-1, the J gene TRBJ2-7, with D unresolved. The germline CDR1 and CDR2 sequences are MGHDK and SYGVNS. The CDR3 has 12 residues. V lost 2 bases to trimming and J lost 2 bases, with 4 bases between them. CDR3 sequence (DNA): TGTGCCAGCAGTGAAGCAGCCTACGAGCAGTACTTC. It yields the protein CASSEAAYEQYF.

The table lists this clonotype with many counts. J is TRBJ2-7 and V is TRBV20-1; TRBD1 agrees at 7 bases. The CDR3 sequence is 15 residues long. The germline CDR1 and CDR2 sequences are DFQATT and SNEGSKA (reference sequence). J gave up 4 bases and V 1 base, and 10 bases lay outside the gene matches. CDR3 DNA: TGCAGTGCTAGAGCAGCAGGGGGTAAAATGTACGAGCAGTACTTC. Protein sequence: CSARAAGGKMYEQYF.

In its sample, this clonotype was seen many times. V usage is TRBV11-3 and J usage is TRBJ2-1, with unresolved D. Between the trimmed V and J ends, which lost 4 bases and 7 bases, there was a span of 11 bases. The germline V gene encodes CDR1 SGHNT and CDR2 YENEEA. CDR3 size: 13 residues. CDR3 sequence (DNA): TGTGCCAGCAGCTCTCGGAAAGGTAATGAGCAGTTCTTC. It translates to CASSSRKGNEQFF.

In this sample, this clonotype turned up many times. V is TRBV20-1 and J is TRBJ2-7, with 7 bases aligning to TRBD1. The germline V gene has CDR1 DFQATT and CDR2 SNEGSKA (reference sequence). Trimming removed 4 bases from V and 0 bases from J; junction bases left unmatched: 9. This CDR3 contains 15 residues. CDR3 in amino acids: CSAKTQGQNSYEQYF. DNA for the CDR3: TGCAGTGCTAAAACCCAGGGACAGAACTCCTACGAGCAGTACTTC.

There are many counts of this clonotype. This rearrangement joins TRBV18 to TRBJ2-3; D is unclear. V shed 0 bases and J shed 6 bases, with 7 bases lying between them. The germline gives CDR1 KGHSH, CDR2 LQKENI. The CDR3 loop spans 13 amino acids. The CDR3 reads CASSPPNEDTQYF. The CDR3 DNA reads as TGTGCCAGCTCACCACCGAATGAGGATACGCAGTATTTT.

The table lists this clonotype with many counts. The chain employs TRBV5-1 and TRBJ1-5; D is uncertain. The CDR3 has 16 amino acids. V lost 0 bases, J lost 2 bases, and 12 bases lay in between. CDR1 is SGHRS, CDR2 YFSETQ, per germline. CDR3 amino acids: CASSLGSGIGNQPQHF. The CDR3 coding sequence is TGCGCCAGCAGCTTGGGGAGCGGGATTGGCAATCAGCCCCAGCATTTT. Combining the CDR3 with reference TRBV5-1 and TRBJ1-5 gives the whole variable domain KAGVTQTPRYLIKTRGQQVTLSCSPISGHRSVSWYQQTPGQGLQFLFEYFSETQRNKGNFPGRFSGRQFSNSRSEMNVSTLELGDSALYLCASSLGSGIGNQPQHFGDGTRLSIL.

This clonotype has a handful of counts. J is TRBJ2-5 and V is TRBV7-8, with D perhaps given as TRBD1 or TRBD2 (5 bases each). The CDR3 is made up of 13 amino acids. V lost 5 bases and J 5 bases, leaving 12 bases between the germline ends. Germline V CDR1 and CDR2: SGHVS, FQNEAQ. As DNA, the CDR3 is TGTGCCAGCAGCGCCAGGGAGTCGGAGACCCAGTACTTC. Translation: CASSARESETQYF.

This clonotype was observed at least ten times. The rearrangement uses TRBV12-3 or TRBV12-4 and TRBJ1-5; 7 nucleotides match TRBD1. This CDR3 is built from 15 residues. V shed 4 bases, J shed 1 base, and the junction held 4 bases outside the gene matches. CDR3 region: CASSSQGGSNQPQHF. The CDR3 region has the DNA TGTGCCAGCAGTTCCCAGGGGGGAAGCAATCAGCCCCAGCATTTT.

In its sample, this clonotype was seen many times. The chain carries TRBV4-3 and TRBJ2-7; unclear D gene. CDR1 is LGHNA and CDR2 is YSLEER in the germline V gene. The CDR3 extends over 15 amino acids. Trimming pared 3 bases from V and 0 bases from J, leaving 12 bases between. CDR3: CASSQSTSLSYEQYF. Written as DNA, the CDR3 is TGCGCCAGCAGCCAGTCGACAAGCCTCTCCTACGAGCAGTACTTC.

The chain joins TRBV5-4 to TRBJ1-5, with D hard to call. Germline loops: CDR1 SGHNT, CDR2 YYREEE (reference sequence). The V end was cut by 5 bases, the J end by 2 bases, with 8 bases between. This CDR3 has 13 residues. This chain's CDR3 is CASSKGGNQPQHF. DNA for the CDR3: TGTGCCAGCAGTAAGGGCGGCAATCAGCCCCAGCATTTT. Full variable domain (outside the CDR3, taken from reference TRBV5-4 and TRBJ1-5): ETGVTQSPTHLIKTRGQQVTLRCSSQSGHNTVSWYQQALGQGPQFIFQYYREEENGRGNFPPRFSGLQFPNYSSELNVNALELDDSALYLCASSKGGNQPQHFGDGTRLSIL.